These T cell receptor beta chains were read from a single sample in a study of blood T cell repertoires in COVID-19. Repertoires were generated with immunoSEQ multiplex PCR, while TCRdb's copy carries only in-frame clones and drops some. The data show 150,000 or so clones, approximately 87% seen once. Input material: PBMCs or T cells enriched from blood (not recorded which). The receptors shown here come from a woman in her twenties or thirties with acute COVID-19. Each CDR3 is given with its conserved first and last residue. D genes are given only for firm matches. The size of a clone is reported for some rows only, either as once, few or many, or as a class for expanded clones.

j_gene,v_gene,len,d_gene,abundance,CDR3nt,CDR3aa
TRBJ1-2,TRBV20-1,10,-,-,TGCAGTGCTAGATACAAAGATCACACCTTC,CSARYKDHTF
TRBJ2-5,TRBV28,16,TRBD1,-,TGTGCCAGCAGTTTCAGAGCCGGGACAGGACAAGAGACCCAGTACTTC,CASSFRAGTGQETQYF
TRBJ1-4,TRBV19,14,-,-,TGTGCCAGCCGGCCGGTTACGCGGGGGGAAAAACTGTTTTTT,CASRPVTRGEKLFF
TRBJ2-5,TRBV15,16,-,-,TGTGCCACCAGCAGGGGGATGGGGCAGGCGCCAGGGACCCAGTACTTC,CATSRGMGQAPGTQYF
TRBJ2-3,TRBV7-9,18,TRBD1,-,TGTGCCAGCAGCTTAGGGCCGGACAGGTCCCTTTTAGCGGATACGCAGTATTTT,CASSLGPDRSLLADTQYF
TRBJ1-3,TRBV6-1,12,TRBD1,-,TGTGCCAGCCGGACAGGGGGAAACACCATATATTTT,CASRTGGNTIYF
TRBJ1-5,TRBV28,14,-,-,TGTGCCAGCAGCTCCCGACAGGTCAATCAGCCCCAGCATTTT,CASSSRQVNQPQHF
TRBJ2-5,TRBV5-6,13,TRBD2,-,TGTGCCAGCCAACTAGCGGGAGGGGAGACCCAGTACTTC,CASQLAGGETQYF
TRBJ1-1,TRBV19,16,-,-,TGTGCCAGTAGTATAGCATGGGCAGGGGCGAGATCTGAAGCTTTCTTT,CASSIAWAGARSEAFF
TRBJ2-1,TRBV19,15,TRBD2,-,TGTGCCAGTAGTAAACTAGCGGTCTCCTACAATGAGCAGTTCTTC,CASSKLAVSYNEQFF
TRBJ2-7,TRBV6-5,11,-,-,TGTGCCAGCAGATCGACGGAGGGGCAGTACTTC,CASRSTEGQYF
TRBJ2-7,TRBV12-3/TRBV12-4,12,-,-,TGTGCCAGCGCGCGAATTATCTACGAGCAGTACTTC,CASARIIYEQYF
TRBJ2-7,TRBV11-2,16,TRBD1,-,TGTGCCAGCAGCTTAGGGTGGGCGCAGGGGGAACACGAGCAGTACTTC,CASSLGWAQGEHEQYF
TRBJ1-1,TRBV19,14,-,-,TGTGCCAGTAGCCTCCCGACAGTGAACACTGAAGCTTTCTTT,CASSLPTVNTEAFF
TRBJ1-4,TRBV24-1,13,-,once,TGTGCCACCAGTCTGGGGGCCGGTGAAAAACTGTTTTTT,CATSLGAGEKLFF
TRBJ2-5,TRBV5-1,15,TRBD2,-,TGCGCCAGCAGCTCGATAGCGGGGGCACAAGAGACCCAGTACTTC,CASSSIAGAQETQYF
TRBJ2-1,TRBV7-3,13,-,-,TGTGCCAGCAGCTTAGCCGGGGGCAATGAGCAGTTCTTC,CASSLAGGNEQFF
TRBJ2-7,TRBV5-5,15,TRBD2,-,TGTGCCAGCAGCTTGGGTCCGGGAGGGCAGTACGAGCAGTACTTC,CASSLGPGGQYEQYF
TRBJ1-3,TRBV10-3,15,TRBD1,-,TGTGCCATCAGATCCCAGGGACAGGGCGGAAACACCATATATTTT,CAIRSQGQGGNTIYF
TRBJ2-7,TRBV7-2,14,TRBD2,-,TGTGCCAGCAGCTTAGTGCGGGAGGGCCTCGAGCAGTACTTC,CASSLVREGLEQYF
TRBJ2-1,TRBV7-2,14,TRBD2,-,TGTGCCAGCAGCTTAAGGCGGGAGCCCGGTGAGCAGTTCTTC,CASSLRREPGEQFF
TRBJ1-2,TRBV7-2,16,TRBD1,-,TGTGCCAGCAGCTTACGGTTGCAGGGGGAAAACTATGGCTACACCTTC,CASSLRLQGENYGYTF
TRBJ1-4,TRBV19,15,-,-,TGTGCCAGTAGTAGAATCAGACAACCTAATGAAAAACTGTTTTTT,CASSRIRQPNEKLFF
TRBJ1-2,TRBV5-6,14,-,-,TGTGCCAGCAGCTTGCTGGAGCGGATCTATGGCTACACCTTC,CASSLLERIYGYTF
TRBJ1-3,TRBV5-5,17,-,few,TGTGCCAGCAGCCCGTTTCCGTCTAGTTCGCCCGGAAACACCATATATTTT,CASSPFPSSSPGNTIYF
TRBJ2-2,TRBV5-4,15,-,-,TGTGCCAGCAGCTTTGGGGACACCAACACCGGGGAGCTGTTTTTT,CASSFGDTNTGELFF
TRBJ2-7,TRBV7-9,15,-,-,TGTGCCAGCAGCTTAGCATTGACAGGCACGTACGAGCAGTACTTC,CASSLALTGTYEQYF
TRBJ2-6,TRBV25-1,16,TRBD1,-,TGTGCCAGCACCAGGACAGGGGGTTCTGGGGCCAACGTCCTGACTTTC,CASTRTGGSGANVLTF
TRBJ1-4,TRBV28,20,TRBD1,once,TGTGCCAGCAGTCCCCAGGACAGGGTTCGGTTTCTGGAAACTAATGAAAAACTGTTTTTT,CASSPQDRVRFLETNEKLFF
TRBJ1-2,TRBV6-5,13,-,-,TGTGCCAGCAGACTGGACTTTAACTATGGCTACACCTTC,CASRLDFNYGYTF
TRBJ1-2,TRBV18,13,TRBD1,few,TGTGCCAGCTCACCCGGGACAGACTATGGCTACACCTTC,CASSPGTDYGYTF
TRBJ2-6,TRBV6-4,14,-,-,TGTGCCAGCAATCAGGGCTCTGGGGCCAACGTCCTGACTTTC,CASNQGSGANVLTF
TRBJ1-5,TRBV11-2,15,TRBD1,-,TGTGCCAGCAGCCTGACGTCAGGGGGGTATCAGCCCCAGCATTTT,CASSLTSGGYQPQHF
TRBJ1-6,TRBV3-1/TRBV3-2,15,-,few,TGTGCCAGCAGCCAAGATCTTTCCGGTAGTTCACCCCTCCACTTT,CASSQDLSGSSPLHF
TRBJ1-6,TRBV30,15,-,-,TGTGCCTGGAAAATAGACATTTACTATAATTCACCCCTCCACTTT,CAWKIDIYYNSPLHF
TRBJ2-7,TRBV15,16,-,-,TGTGCCACCAGCAGAGATCGGTCGGGGTCGTCAAACGAGCAGTACTTC,CATSRDRSGSSNEQYF
TRBJ2-1,TRBV18,15,-,-,TGTGCCAGCTCACGGTTAGCGGACTCCTACAATGAGCAGTTCTTC,CASSRLADSYNEQFF